These 14 T cell receptor beta chains originate from one sample sequenced in a study of cytomegalovirus exposure and HLA in healthy donors. Clones were read by immunoSEQ multiplex PCR, and TCRdb kept only the in-frame ones, dropping some. The table has roughly 200,000 clones, 86% seen once. Sequenced sample: PBMCs. These receptors were taken from a man aged 30 to 45 in good health and CMV-seropositive.

The genes are TRBV4-3 and TRBJ1-1; the D is unclear. The germline CDR1 and CDR2 sequences are LGHNA and YSLEER. The CDR3 consists of 14 residues. The V end lost 0 bases, the J end lost 6 bases, and 11 bases lay between the germline ends. The CDR3 reads CASSQERDVSEAFF. The CDR3 DNA follows: TGCGCCAGCAGCCAAGAACGCGATGTCTCTGAAGCTTTCTTT.

The CDR3 spells CASSPTGIDEAFF. DNA of the CDR3: TGTGCCAGCAGCCCGACAGGGATAGATGAAGCTTTCTTT. The chain combines TRBV7-3 with TRBJ1-1, with 7 nucleotides matching TRBD1. The trim removed 5 bases at V and 7 bases at J, leaving 7 bases unmatched. The CDR3 is 13 amino acids. Per the germline V gene, CDR1 is SGHTA and CDR2 is FQGTGA.

The gene calls are TRBV9 and TRBJ1-2; perhaps TRBD1 as D (6 bases). The V end lost 4 bases, the J end lost 4 bases, and 11 bases lay between the germline ends. This CDR3 contains 13 residues. Germline assignment: CDR1 SGDLS and CDR2 YYNGEE. The CDR3 is CASSQQGLYGYTF. The CDR3 DNA sequence: TGTGCCAGCAGCCAACAGGGTCTCTATGGCTACACCTTC.

This clone was detected only once. The chain uses TRBV6-6 and TRBJ2-7, with 7 bases lining up with TRBD2. V shed 2 bases and J 5 bases; nucleotides not matched to a gene: 6. The CDR3 runs 14 residues. CDR1 and CDR2 from the germline V gene are MNHNY and SVGAGI (reference sequence). CDR3 loop: CASSYVGGSNEQYF. The CDR3 region has the DNA TGTGCCAGCAGTTACGTGGGGGGGAGCAACGAGCAGTACTTC.

This clone occurred a few times. This chain joins TRBV9 and TRBJ2-1; D unresolved. The germline V gene encodes CDR1 SGDLS and CDR2 YYNGEE. CDR3 length: 12 residues. V was trimmed by 4 bases and J by 6 bases, leaving 8 bases between them. The DNA for the CDR3 is TGTGCCAGCAGCACCCCGGGCAATGAGCAGTTCTTC. This gives the protein CASSTPGNEQFF.

With regard to this clone: The same CDR3 also results from other DNA sequences found in this sample. The chain is built from TRBV9 and TRBJ2-6; D is ambiguous. The V and J ends lost 3 bases and 0 bases respectively, with 4 bases between them. The CDR3 totals 14 residues. Germline values: CDR1 SGDLS, CDR2 YYNGEE. The CDR3 region has the DNA TGTGCCAGCAGCGCAGTCTCTGGGGCCAACGTCCTGACTTTC. Residues: CASSAVSGANVLTF.

The chain combines TRBV30 with TRBJ1-3, with unresolved D. V lost 5 bases, J lost 2 bases, and 7 bases lay in between. Germline lookup yields CDR1 GTSNPN and CDR2 SVGIG (reference sequence). CDR3 length: 12 amino acids. CDR3 DNA sequence: TGTGCCTGGCACGCGGCTGGAAACACCATATATTTT. It encodes CAWHAAGNTIYF.

The V call is TRBV9, the J call TRBJ2-2; possible D gene TRBD2, 5 bases. V was shortened by 3 bases and J by 2 bases, with 14 bases between the two germline ends. The CDR3 spans 16 residues. The germline V gene has CDR1 SGDLS and CDR2 YYNGEE. CDR3 nucleotide sequence: TGTGCCAGCAGCGCCGGTGGGAGCTCTAACACCGGGGAGCTGTTTTTT. As protein: CASSAGGSSNTGELFF.

The rearrangement links TRBV5-6 to TRBJ1-2; unclear D gene. The CDR3 contains 13 residues. Trimming took off 0 bases at V and 4 bases at J, with 7 bases between the two ends. From germline, CDR1 is SGHDT and CDR2 YYEEEE. CDR3 protein: CASSLGRLYGYTF. Here the CDR3 DNA reads TGTGCCAGCAGCTTGGGCAGGCTCTATGGCTACACCTTC.

The rearrangement joins TRBV4-3 to TRBJ2-3; 9 nucleotides match TRBD2. Germline CDR1 reads LGHNA; CDR2 reads YSLEER. Germline trimming cut 1 base from V and 2 bases from J; bases unmatched to any gene: 7. The CDR3 consists of 17 residues. CDR3 sequence reads: CASSQAVAGAITDTQYF. The DNA for the CDR3 is TGCGCCAGCAGCCAAGCGGTAGCGGGGGCGATCACAGATACGCAGTATTTT.

This clone has more than one count but fewer than ten. The rearrangement joins TRBV10-1 to TRBJ2-7; D is unresolved. The V gene's germline CDR1 is WNHNN and CDR2 SYGVQD (reference sequence). V lost 0 bases, J lost 2 bases, and 5 bases lay in between. This CDR3 contains 13 residues. The CDR3 DNA sequence: TGCGCCAGCAGTGAGTCCACAGCCTACGAGCAGTACTTC. Translated, it gives CASSESTAYEQYF.

This chain links TRBV5-4 with TRBJ2-3; D unresolved. This CDR3 is built from 14 residues. Deletions cut 4 bases from V and 2 bases from J, with 11 bases between. The germline gives CDR1 SGHNT, CDR2 YYREEE (reference sequence). CDR3 region: CASSQSRNTDTQYF. The CDR3 nucleotides are TGTGCCAGCAGCCAAAGTCGGAACACAGATACGCAGTATTTT.

V gene TRBV6-5 combines with J gene TRBJ1-2, with 7 bases fitting TRBD1. V was clipped by 4 bases and J by 5 bases; unmatched bases: 7. Germline V gene lookup returns CDR1 MNHEY and CDR2 SVGAGI. This CDR3 region has 14 residues. For the CDR3, the DNA is TGTGCCAGCAGTTTGCAGGGGGGGTGGTATGGCTACACCTTC. Protein: CASSLQGGWYGYTF.

The chain is built from TRBV28 and TRBJ2-7; 7 bases match TRBD1. V trimming: 1 base; J trimming: 3 bases; junction bases outside the gene matches: 6. CDR3 length: 15 amino acids. The V gene's germline CDR1 is MDHEN and CDR2 SYDVKM. CDR3 DNA sequence: TGTGCCAGCAGTTTATTCGGGGACAGCGTCTACGAGCAGTACTTC. Amino acids: CASSLFGDSVYEQYF.